The source of this T cell receptor beta chain is a study of shared clonotypes between healthy human individuals. CDR1 SQVTM and CDR2 ANQGSEA come from the germline V gene. The CDR3 consists of 13 residues. V was clipped by 4 bases and J by 3 bases, with 10 bases between them. Clones were read by immunoSEQ multiplex PCR, and TCRdb kept only the in-frame ones, dropping some. Here the sample spans approximately 1.4 million clones, roughly 98% being singletons. The chain is built from TRBV29-1 and TRBJ2-1; D unresolved. Sequenced sample: naive CD4+ T cells sorted from blood. Subset here: CD45RA+ positively selected. The sequence was collected from a young man in good health. CDR3 nucleotide sequence: TGCAGCGTTGCGGAACCCCTCTACAATGAGCAGTTCTTC. It codes for CSVAEPLYNEQFF.